This T cell receptor beta chain was found in a study of human T cells and chemical hapten exposure. For the study at large: The patch tests put 0.01% DPC on the skin of the upper back and were read 6 days later. Regarding the study as a whole: The number of TCRs above 1 in 1000 frequency did not change after DPC sensitization.

V dropped 1 base and J dropped 10; count of bases not matched to a gene: 5. CDR3 length: 15 residues. The V gene's germline CDR1 is MDHEN and CDR2 SYDVKM. Time point of the sample: pre-sensitization, week 0. The treatment: therapeutic diphenylcyclopropenone sensitization with weekly scalp DPC. The library attached unique molecular identifiers to individual cDNA molecules. TCRdb recomputed calls from the RACE reads with MiXCR, one row per CDR3 protein. The sample carries some 330,000 distinct CDR3 sequences, approximately 5.8% recorded once. About this clonotype: The antigen is undetermined.

The source of this sequence is a woman between 18 and 29 years old with alopecia areata. Some clones in this sample may be carry-over from other donors' samples. The chain joins TRBV28 to TRBJ1-4; 11 nucleotides line up with TRBD1. Sequencing was performed on whole blood, taken in connection with sensitization to the hapten diphenylcyclopropenone (DPC). The CDR3 loop reads CASSLSPGQGGKLFF. DNA of the CDR3: TGTGCCAGCAGTTTATCTCCGGGACAGGGGGGAAAACTGTTTTTT. The full variable domain, rest sourced from reference TRBV28 and TRBJ1-4, is DVKVTQSSRYLVKRTGEKVFLECVQDMDHENMFWYRQDPGLGLRLIYFSYDVKMKEKGDIPEGYSVSREKKERFSLILESASTNQTSMYLCASSLSPGQGGKLFFGSGTQLSVL.